The clone carrying this T cell receptor beta chain has more than one count but fewer than ten. The antigen remains unidentified. Authors' data handling: CDR3 differences across clinicopathological groups were used to build a distant-metastasis classifier for papillary thyroid cancer. Through MiXCR, TCRdb re-clonotyped the PCR reads. Here the V and J calls rest on TCRdb's processing, not on the authors' analysis. The sample shows fewer than 40,000 clones, 33% of them seen only once. This record belongs to a study of metastatic and nonmetastatic thyroid tumors. Treatment of any kind had been given to no patient before thyroid surgery. Study outcomes and limitations: TCR beta diversity was reportedly significantly higher in malignant thyroid tumors than benign nodules, in blood and tumor.

Trimming removed 3 bases from V and 4 bases from J, with 17 bases in between. Germline V CDR1 and CDR2: ENHRY, SYGVKD. This CDR3 is 16 amino acids long. This TCR was recovered from a female donor with papillary thyroid cancer or a benign thyroid nodule (not recorded which). Some clones in this sample may be carry-over from other donors' samples. This chain links TRBV10-3 with TRBJ2-3, with D tentatively TRBD2 (6 bases). Sequences were obtained from tumor tissue. CDR3 protein: CAISEPGAGSADTQYF. The DNA for the CDR3 is TGTGCCATCAGTGAACCTGGGGCGGGAAGCGCAGATACGCAGTATTTT.